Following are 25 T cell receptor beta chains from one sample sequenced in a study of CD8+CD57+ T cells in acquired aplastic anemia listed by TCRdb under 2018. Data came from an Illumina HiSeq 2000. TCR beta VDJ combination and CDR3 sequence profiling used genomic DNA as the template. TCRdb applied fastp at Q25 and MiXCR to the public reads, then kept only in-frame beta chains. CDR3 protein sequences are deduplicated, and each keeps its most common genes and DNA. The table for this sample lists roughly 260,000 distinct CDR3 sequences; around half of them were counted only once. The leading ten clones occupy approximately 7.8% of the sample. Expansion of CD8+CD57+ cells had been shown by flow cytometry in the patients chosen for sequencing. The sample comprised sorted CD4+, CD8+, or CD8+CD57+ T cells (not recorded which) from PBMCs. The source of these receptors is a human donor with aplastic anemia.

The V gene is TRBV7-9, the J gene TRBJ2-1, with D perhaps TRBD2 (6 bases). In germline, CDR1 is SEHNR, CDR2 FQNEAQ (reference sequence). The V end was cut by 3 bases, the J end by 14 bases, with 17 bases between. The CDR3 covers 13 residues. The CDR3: CASSLPGRDPEFF. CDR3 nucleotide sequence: TGTGCCAGCAGCTTGCCTGGGCGGGACCCAGAGTTCTTC.

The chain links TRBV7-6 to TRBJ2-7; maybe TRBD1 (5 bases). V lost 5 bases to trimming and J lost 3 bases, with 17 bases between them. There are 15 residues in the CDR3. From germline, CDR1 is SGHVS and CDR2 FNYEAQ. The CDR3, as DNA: TGTGCCAGCAGCCCCCAAAGGGGCAGTCTCTACGAGCAGTACTTC. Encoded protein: CASSPQRGSLYEQYF.

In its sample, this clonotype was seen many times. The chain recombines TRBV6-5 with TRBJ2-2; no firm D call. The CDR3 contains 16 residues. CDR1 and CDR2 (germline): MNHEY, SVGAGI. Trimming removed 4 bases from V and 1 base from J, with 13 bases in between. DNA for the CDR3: TGTGCCAGCAGTTCCCGGGCAGGCAAGAACACCGGGGAGCTGTTTTTT. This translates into CASSSRAGKNTGELFF.

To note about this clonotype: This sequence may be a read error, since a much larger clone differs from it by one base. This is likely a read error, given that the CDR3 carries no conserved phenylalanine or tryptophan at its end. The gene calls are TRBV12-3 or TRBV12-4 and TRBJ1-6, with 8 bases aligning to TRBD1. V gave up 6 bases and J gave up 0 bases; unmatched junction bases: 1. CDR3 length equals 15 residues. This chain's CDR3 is CASSTGGSYNSPLHS. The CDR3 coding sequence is TGTGCCAGCAGCACAGGGGGCTCCTATAATTCACCCCTCCACTCT.

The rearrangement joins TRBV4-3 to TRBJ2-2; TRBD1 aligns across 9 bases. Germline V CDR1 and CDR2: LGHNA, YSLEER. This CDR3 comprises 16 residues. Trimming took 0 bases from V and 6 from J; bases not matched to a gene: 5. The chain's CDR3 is CASSQDGQGFAGELFF. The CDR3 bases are TGCGCCAGCAGCCAAGACGGACAGGGGTTCGCCGGGGAGCTGTTTTTT.

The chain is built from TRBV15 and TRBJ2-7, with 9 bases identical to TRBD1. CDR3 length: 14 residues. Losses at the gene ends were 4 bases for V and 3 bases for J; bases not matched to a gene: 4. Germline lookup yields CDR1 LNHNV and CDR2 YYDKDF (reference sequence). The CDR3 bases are TGTGCCACCAGCACCTCGACAGGGGGCTACGAGCAGTACGTC. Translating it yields CATSTSTGGYEQYV.

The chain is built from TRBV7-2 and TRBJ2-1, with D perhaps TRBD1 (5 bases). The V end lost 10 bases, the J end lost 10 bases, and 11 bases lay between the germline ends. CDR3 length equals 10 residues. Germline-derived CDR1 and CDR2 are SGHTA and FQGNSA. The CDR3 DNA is TGTGCCACTAAACAGGTCGAGCAGTTCTTC. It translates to CATKQVEQFF.

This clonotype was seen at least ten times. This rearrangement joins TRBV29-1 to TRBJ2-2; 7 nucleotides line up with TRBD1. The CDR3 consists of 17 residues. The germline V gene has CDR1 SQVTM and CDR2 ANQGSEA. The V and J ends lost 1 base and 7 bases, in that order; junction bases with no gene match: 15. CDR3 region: CSVEVGRQGVYGGELFF. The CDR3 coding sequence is TGCAGCGTTGAAGTAGGTCGGCAGGGGGTGTATGGCGGGGAGCTGTTTTTT.

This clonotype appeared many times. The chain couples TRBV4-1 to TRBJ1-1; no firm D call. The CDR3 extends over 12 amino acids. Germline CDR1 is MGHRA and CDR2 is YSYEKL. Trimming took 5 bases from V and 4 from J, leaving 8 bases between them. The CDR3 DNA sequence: TGCGCCAGCAGCTCGATGGGCACTGAAGCTTTCTTT. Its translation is CASSSMGTEAFF.

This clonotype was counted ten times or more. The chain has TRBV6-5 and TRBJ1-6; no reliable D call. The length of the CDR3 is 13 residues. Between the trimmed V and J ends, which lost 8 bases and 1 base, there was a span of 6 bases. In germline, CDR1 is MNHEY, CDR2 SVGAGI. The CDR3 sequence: CASHISYNSPLHF. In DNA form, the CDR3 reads TGTGCCAGCCACATTTCCTATAATTCACCCCTCCACTTT.

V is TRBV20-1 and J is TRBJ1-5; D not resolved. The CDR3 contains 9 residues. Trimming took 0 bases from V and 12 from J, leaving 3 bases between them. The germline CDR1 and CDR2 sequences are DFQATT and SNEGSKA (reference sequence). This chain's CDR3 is CSARDLQHF. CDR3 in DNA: TGCAGTGCTAGAGATCTCCAGCATTTT.

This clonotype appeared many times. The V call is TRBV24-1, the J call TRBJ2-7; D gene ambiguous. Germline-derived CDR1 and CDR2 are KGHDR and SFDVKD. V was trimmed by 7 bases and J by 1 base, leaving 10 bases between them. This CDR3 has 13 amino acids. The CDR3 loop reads CATRPDPSYEQYF. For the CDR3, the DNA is TGTGCCACCAGGCCGGACCCATCCTACGAGCAGTACTTC.

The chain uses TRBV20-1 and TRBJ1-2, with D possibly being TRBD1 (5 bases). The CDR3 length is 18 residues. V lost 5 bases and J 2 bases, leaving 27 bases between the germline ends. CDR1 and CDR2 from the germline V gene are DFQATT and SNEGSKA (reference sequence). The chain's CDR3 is CSAGGVVEETDPNYGYTF. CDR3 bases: TGCAGTGCTGGGGGGGTCGTGGAGGAAACCGACCCAAACTATGGCTACACCTTC.

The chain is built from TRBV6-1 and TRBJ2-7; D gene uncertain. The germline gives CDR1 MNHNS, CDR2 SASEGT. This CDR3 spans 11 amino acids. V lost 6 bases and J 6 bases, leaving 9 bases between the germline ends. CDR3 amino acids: CASSPRSEQYF. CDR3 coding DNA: TGTGCCAGCAGCCCCCGTTCCGAGCAGTACTTC.

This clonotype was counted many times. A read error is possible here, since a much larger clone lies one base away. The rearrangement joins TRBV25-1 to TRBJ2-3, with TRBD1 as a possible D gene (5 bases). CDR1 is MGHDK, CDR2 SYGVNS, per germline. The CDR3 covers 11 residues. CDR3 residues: CASSATGTQYF. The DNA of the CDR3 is TGTGCCAGCAGTGCCACAGGTACGCAGTATTTT.

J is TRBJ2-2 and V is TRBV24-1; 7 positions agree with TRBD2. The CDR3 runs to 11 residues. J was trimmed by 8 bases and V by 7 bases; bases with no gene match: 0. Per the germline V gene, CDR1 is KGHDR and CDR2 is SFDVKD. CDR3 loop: CATRGLGELFF. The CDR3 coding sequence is TGTGCCACCAGGGGACTAGGGGAGCTGTTTTTT.

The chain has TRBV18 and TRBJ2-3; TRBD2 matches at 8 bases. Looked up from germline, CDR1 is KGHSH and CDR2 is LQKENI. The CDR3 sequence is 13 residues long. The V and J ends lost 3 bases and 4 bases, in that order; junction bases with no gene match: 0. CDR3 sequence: CASSPGLADTQYF. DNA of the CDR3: TGTGCCAGCTCACCGGGACTAGCAGATACGCAGTATTTT.

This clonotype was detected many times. DNA of the CDR3: TGCAGCGTTGAATCGGACACCCCCTACGAGCAGTACTTC. As protein: CSVESDTPYEQYF. The chain carries TRBV29-1 and TRBJ2-7; a weak D match, TRBD1 (5 bases). The germline CDR1 and CDR2 sequences are SQVTM and ANQGSEA. V was pared by 2 bases and J by 2 bases, with 10 bases between. The CDR3 sequence is 13 residues long.

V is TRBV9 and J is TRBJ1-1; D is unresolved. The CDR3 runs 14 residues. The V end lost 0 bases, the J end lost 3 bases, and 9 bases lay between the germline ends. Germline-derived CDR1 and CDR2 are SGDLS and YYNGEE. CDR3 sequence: CASSVDGSDTEAFF. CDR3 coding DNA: TGTGCCAGCAGCGTAGACGGTAGTGACACTGAAGCTTTCTTT.

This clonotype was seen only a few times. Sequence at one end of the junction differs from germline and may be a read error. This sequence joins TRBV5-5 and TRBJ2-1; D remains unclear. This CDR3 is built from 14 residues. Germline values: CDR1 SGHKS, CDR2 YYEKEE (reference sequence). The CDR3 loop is CASSFYESYNEKFF. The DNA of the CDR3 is TGTGCCAGCAGCTTTTACGAGTCCTACAATGAGAAGTTCTTC.

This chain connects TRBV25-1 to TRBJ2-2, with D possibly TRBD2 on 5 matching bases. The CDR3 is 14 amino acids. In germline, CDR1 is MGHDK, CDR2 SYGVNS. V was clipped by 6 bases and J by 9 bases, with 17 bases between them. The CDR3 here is CASSFYEGVRELFF. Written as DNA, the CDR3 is TGTGCCAGCAGCTTTTACGAGGGCGTAAGGGAGCTGTTTTTT.

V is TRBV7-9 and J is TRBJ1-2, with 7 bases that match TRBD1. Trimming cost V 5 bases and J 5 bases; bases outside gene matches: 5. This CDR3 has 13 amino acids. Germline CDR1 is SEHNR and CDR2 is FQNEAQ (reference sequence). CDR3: CASSEGQLYGYTF. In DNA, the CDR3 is TGTGCCAGCAGCGAGGGACAGCTTTATGGCTACACCTTC.

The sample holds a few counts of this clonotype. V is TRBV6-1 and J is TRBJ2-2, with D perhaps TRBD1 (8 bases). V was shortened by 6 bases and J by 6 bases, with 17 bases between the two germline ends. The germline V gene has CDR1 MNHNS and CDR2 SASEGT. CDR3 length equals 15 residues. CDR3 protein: CASSPGQGGAGELFF. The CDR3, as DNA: TGTGCCAGCAGCCCTGGACAGGGAGGGGCCGGGGAGCTGTTTTTT.

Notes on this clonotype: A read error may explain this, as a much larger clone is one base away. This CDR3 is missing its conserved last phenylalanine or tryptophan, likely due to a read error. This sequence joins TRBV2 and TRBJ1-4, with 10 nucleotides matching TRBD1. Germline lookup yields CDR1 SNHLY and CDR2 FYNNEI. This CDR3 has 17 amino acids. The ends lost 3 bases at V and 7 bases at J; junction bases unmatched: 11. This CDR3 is CASSDNWDRGRGEKLFL. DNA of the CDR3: TGTGCCAGCAGTGATAACTGGGACAGGGGAAGGGGTGAAAAACTGTTTCTT.

CDR3 sequence (DNA): TGTGCCATCAGTGATTTAGCGGGAGGGTACAATGAGCAGTTCTTC. Encoded protein: CAISDLAGGYNEQFF. The V call is TRBV10-3, the J call TRBJ2-1; the match to TRBD2 covers 11 bases. Germline values: CDR1 ENHRY, CDR2 SYGVKD. V was clipped by 3 bases and J by 4 bases; unmatched bases: 2. The CDR3 consists of 15 residues.